This T cell receptor (beta chain) is drawn from a study of blood T cell repertoires in COVID-19 (dated by TCRdb to 2018 to 2020). A note on the overall study: The collaborator samples originated in the United States, Italy and Spain and spanned the acute and convalescent phases of COVID-19. The prospective study material was composed of cDNA or gDNA derived from T cells, B-cell-depleted T cells, or PBMCs. The dataset comprised deeply sampled blood TCRbeta repertoires from subjects exposed to, actively infected with, or recovered from COVID-19. The repertoires were made available in a free public database intended to serve as a resource for research on the immune response to SARS-CoV-2. The samples were drawn from two sources: the first 160 participants of the ongoing ImmuneRACE study, and 950 to 1,500 subjects contributed by 6 global collaborators. The sample metadata nearly always contained a de-identified subject ID, COVID-19 status, age in years and sex. Where available, HLA class I and class II types were obtained from metadata supplied by the sample provider rather than from assay-based typing. What the research found in general, with its limitations: The quantity of clinical and demographic metadata differed by source and by participant and was supplied without curation.

Collaborating institutions collected whole blood in K2EDTA tubes following their own protocols. Collaborator samples were shipped for TCRbeta analysis as frozen whole blood, isolated PBMCs, or DNA extracted from either sample type. This clone was counted once. Its antigen is unknown. Per-base qualities were not stored, and no clone one base away is much larger. The immunoSEQ Assay, a bias-controlled multiplex PCR, was used to amplify TCRbeta CDR3 regions from genomic DNA. As for the authors' bioinformatics: Within the assay, amplification of reference gene primers was used to estimate how many nucleated cells each sample contained. To quantify the absolute abundance of each unique TCRbeta CDR3 rearrangement, sequence reads were collapsed and filtered. Productive Simpson clonality was computed per sample as the square root of Simpson's diversity index over productive rearrangements. TCRdb took this table from immuneACCESS and kept in-frame rearrangements with V and J called. Such tables lack part of the clones; where checked against another copy, unresolved V genes explain under half of the gap, and the rest is unexplained. V and J calls plus clone size are reproduced from that table; the DNA served to infer D and trimming. A total of about 160,000 clones appear in this sample, less than 85% of them only once. The ten largest clones take up about 3% of the sample.

V lost 2 bases and J lost 4 bases, and the count of bases not matched to a germline gene is 9. CDR1 and CDR2 are read off the germline V gene (reference sequence) as MNHNY and SVGAGI. From the cysteine up to the phenylalanine, the CDR3 has a length of 16 residues. Only the CDR3 part of the read is kept: 48 bases, read in frame from the first base. The chain was built from TRBV6-6 and TRBJ2-3, with TRBD1 identical over 7 junction bases. Sequenced sample: peripheral blood. This sequence originates from a human donor with acute or convalescent COVID-19. The donor label of this sample is uncertain. The sequence in DNA is TGTGCCAGCAGTTACGGTGCAGGGGGTTTGCCAGATACGCAGTATTTT. Translated, this gives CASSYGAGGLPDTQYF.